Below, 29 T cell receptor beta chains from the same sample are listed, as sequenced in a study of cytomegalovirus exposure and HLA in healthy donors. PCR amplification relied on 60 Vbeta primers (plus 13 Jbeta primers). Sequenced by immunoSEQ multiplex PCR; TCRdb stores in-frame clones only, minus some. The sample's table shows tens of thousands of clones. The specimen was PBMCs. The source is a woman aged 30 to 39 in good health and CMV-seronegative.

CDR3 in amino acids: CASTGRNYEQYF. The CDR3 region has the DNA TGTGCCAGCACTGGCAGGAACTACGAGCAGTACTTC. The V gene is TRBV5-6, the J gene TRBJ2-7; D uncertain. The V gene lost 6 bases and the J gene lost 3 bases, with 10 bases spanning the gap. Germline-derived CDR1 and CDR2 are SGHDT and YYEEEE. The CDR3 is made up of 12 amino acids. The entire variable domain, with the rest obtained from reference TRBV5-6 and TRBJ2-7, is as follows: DAGVTQSPTHLIKTRGQQVTLRCSPKSGHDTVSWYQQALGQGPQFIFQYYEEEERQRGNFPDRFSGHQFPNYSSELNVNALLLGDSALYLCASTGRNYEQYFGPGTRLTVT.

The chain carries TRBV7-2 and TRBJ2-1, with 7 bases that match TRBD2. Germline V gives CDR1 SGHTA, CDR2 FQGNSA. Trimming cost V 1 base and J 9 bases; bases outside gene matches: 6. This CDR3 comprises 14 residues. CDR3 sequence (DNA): TGTGCCAGCAGCTTAGTTCGAGCGGGGAGTGAGCAGTTCTTC. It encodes CASSLVRAGSEQFF.

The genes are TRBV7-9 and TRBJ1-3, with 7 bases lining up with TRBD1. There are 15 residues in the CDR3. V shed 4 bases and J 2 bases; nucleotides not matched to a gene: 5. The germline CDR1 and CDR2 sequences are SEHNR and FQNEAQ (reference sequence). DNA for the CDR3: TGTGCCAGCAGCTCGCAGGGGGTGACTGGAAACACCATATATTTT. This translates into CASSSQGVTGNTIYF.

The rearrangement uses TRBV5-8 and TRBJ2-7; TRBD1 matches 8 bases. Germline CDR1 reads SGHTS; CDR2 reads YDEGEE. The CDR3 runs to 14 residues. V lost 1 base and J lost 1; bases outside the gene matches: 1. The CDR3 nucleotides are TGTGCCAGCAGCTTGAGGACAGGGTCCTACGAGCAGTACTTC. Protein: CASSLRTGSYEQYF.

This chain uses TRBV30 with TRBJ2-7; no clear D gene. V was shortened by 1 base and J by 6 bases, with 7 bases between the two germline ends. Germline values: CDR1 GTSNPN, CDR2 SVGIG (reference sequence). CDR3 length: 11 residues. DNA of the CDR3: TGTGCCTGGAGTGGGGCCGGCGAGCAGTACTTC. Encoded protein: CAWSGAGEQYF.

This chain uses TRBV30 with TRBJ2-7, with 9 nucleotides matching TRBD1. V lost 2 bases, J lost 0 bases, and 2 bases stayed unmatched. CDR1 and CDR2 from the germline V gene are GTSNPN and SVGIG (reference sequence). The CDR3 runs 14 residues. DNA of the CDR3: TGTGCCTGGAGTTCGGGACAGGGCTCCTACGAGCAGTACTTC. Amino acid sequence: CAWSSGQGSYEQYF.

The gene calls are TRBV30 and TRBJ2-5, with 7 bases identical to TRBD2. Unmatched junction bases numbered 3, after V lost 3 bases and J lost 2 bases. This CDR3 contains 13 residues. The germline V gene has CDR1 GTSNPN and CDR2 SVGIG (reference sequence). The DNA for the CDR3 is TGTGCCTGGAGATTCGGGAGGCAAGAGACCCAGTACTTC. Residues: CAWRFGRQETQYF.

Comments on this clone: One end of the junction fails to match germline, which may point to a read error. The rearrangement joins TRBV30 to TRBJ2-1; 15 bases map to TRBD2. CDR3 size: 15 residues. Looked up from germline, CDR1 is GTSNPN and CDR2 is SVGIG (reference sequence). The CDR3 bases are TGTGCCGGGAGAGGACTAGCGGGGGGGCGGGGTGAGCAGTTCTTC. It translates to CAGRGLAGGRGEQFF.

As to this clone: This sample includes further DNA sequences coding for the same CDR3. The CDR3 sequence: CASSLLGTGQETQYF. Written as DNA, the CDR3 is TGTGCCAGCAGCTTACTAGGGACAGGACAAGAGACCCAGTACTTC. V usage is TRBV7-7 and J usage is TRBJ2-5, with 8 nucleotides matching TRBD1. The CDR3 loop spans 15 amino acids. In germline, CDR1 is SSHAT, CDR2 FNYEAQ (reference sequence). Trimming at V came to 2 bases and at J to 2 bases, leaving 4 bases not matched to a gene.

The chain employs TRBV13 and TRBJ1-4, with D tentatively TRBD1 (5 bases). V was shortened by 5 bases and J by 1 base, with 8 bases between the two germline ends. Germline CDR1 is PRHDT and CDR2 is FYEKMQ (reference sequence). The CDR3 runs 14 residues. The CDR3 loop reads CASSLRGTNEKLFF. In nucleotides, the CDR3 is TGTGCCAGCAGCCTTAGGGGAACTAATGAAAAACTGTTTTTT.

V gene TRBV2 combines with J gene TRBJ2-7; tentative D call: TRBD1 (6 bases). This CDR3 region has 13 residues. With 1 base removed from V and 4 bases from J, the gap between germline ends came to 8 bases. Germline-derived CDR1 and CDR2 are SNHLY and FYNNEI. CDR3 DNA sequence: TGTGCCAGCAGTGAAGTTAGGGGGTACGAGCAGTACTTC. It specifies CASSEVRGYEQYF.

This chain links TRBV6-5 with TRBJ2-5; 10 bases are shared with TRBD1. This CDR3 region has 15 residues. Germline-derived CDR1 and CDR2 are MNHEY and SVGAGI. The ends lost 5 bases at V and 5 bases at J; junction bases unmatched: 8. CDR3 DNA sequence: TGTGCCAGCAGTGCCGGGACAGGGGTTCACGAGACCCAGTACTTC. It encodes CASSAGTGVHETQYF.

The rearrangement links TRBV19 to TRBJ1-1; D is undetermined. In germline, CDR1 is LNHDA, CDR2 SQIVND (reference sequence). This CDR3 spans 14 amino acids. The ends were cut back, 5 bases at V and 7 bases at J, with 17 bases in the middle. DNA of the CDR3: TGTGCCAGTAGTCCCGGACGGGAGCTCCTTGAAGCTTTCTTT. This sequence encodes CASSPGRELLEAFF.

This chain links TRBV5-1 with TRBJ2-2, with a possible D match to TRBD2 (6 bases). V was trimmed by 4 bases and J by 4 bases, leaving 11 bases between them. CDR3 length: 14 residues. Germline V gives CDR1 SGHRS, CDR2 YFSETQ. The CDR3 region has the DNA TGCGCCAGCAGCCGAGCCGGGGGCACCGGGGAGCTGTTTTTT. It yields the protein CASSRAGGTGELFF.

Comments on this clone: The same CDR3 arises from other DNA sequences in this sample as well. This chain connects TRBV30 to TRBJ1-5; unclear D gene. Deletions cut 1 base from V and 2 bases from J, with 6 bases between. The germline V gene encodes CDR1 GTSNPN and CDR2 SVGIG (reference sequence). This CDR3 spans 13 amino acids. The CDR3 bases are TGTGCCTGGAGTGAAGCTGGCAATCAGCCCCAGCATTTT. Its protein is CAWSEAGNQPQHF.

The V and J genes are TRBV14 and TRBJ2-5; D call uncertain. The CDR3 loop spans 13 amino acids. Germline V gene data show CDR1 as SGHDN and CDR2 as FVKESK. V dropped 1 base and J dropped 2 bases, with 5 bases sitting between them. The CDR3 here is CASSQGQQETQYF. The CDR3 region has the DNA TGTGCCAGCAGCCAAGGGCAGCAAGAGACCCAGTACTTC.

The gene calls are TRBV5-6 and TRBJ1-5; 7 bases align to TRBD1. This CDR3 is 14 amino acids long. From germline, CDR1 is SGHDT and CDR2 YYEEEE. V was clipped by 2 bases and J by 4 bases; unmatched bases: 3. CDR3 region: CASSLQGPNQPQHF. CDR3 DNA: TGTGCCAGCAGCTTACAGGGGCCGAATCAGCCCCAGCATTTT. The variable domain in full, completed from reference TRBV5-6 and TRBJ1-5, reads DAGVTQSPTHLIKTRGQQVTLRCSPKSGHDTVSWYQQALGQGPQFIFQYYEEEERQRGNFPDRFSGHQFPNYSSELNVNALLLGDSALYLCASSLQGPNQPQHFGDGTRLSIL.

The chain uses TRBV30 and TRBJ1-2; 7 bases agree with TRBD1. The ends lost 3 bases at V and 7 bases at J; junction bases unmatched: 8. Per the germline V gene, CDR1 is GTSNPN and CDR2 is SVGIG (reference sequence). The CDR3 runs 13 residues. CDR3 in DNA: TGTGCCTGGAGCGGTCAGGGGGGAGCTGGCTACACCTTC. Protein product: CAWSGQGGAGYTF.

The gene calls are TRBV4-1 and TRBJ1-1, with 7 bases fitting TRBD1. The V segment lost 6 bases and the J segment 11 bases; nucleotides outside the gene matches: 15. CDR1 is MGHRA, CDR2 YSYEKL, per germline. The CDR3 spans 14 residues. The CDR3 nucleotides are TGCGCCAGCAGTCCGAAAACAGGGGCCCCTGGGGCTTTCTTT. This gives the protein CASSPKTGAPGAFF.

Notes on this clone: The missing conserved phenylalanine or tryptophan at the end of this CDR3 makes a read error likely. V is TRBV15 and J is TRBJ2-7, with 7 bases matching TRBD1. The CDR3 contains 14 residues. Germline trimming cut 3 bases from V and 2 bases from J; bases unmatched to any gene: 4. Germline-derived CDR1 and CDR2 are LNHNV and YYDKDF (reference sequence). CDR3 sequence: CATSSLRGTYEQYL. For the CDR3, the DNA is TGTGCCACCAGCAGTCTCAGGGGGACCTACGAGCAGTACCTC.

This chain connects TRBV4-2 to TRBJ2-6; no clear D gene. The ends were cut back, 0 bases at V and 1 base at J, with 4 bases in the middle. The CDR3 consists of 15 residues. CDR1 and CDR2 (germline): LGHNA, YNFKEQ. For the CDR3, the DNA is TGTGCCAGCAGCCAAGAGAGATCTGGGGCCAACGTCCTGACTTTC. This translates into CASSQERSGANVLTF.

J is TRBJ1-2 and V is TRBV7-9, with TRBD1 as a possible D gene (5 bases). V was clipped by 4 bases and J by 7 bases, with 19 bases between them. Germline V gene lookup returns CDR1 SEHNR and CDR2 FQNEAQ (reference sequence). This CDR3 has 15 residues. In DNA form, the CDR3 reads TGTGCCAGCAGCTCCGACAGCGGGAAGGCCCGTGGCTACACCTTC. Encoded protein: CASSSDSGKARGYTF. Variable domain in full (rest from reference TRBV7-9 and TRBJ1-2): DTGVSQNPRHKITKRGQNVTFRCDPISEHNRLYWYRQTLGQGPEFLTYFQNEAQLEKSRLLSDRFSAERPKGSFSTLEIQRTEQGDSAMYLCASSSDSGKARGYTFGSGTRLTVV.

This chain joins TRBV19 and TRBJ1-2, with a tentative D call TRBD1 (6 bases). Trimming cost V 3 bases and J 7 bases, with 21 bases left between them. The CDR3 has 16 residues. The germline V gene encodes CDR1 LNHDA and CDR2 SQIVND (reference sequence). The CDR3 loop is CASSMEDWMGAGGYTF. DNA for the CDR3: TGTGCCAGTAGTATGGAGGATTGGATGGGGGCCGGTGGCTACACCTTC. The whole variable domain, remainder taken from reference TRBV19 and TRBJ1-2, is DGGITQSPKYLFRKEGQNVTLSCEQNLNHDAMYWYRQDPGQGLRLIYYSQIVNDFQKGDIAEGYSVSREKKESFPLTVTSAQKNPTAFYLCASSMEDWMGAGGYTFGSGTRLTVV.

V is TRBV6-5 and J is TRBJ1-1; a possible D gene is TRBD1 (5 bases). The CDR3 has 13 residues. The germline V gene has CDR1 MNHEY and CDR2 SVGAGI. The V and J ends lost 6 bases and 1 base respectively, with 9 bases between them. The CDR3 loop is CASSYRRNTEAFF. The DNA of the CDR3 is TGTGCCAGCAGCTACAGGAGGAACACTGAAGCTTTCTTT.

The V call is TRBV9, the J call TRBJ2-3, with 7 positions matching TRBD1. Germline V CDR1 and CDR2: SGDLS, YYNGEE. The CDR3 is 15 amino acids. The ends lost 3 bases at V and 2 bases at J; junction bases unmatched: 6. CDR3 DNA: TGTGCCAGCAGCGGTACCGGGACAGACACAGATACGCAGTATTTT. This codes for CASSGTGTDTDTQYF.

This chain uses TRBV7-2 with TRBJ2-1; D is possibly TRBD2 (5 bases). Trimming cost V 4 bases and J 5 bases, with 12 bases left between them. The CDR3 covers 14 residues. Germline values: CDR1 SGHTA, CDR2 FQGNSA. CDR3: CASSSYGNHNEQFF. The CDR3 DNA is TGTGCCAGCAGCTCCTACGGGAACCACAATGAGCAGTTCTTC.

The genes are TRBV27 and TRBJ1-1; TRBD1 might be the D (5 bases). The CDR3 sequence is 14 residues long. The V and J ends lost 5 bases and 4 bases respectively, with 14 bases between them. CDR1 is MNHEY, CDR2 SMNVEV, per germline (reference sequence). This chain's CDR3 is CASSDATGGTEAFF. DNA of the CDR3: TGTGCCAGCAGTGATGCGACGGGGGGCACTGAAGCTTTCTTT.

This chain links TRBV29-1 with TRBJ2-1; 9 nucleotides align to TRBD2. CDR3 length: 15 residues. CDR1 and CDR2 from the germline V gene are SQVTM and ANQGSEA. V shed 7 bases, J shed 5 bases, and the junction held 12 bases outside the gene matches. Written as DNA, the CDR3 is TGCAGCGCCATTAGCGGGGGTGGGGTTCACAATGAGCAGTTCTTC. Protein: CSAISGGGVHNEQFF.

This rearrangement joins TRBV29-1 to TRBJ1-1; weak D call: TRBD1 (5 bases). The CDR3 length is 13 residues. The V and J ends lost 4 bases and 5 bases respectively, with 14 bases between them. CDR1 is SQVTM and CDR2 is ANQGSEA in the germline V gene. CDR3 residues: CSVVQGKRTEAFF. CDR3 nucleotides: TGCAGCGTTGTGCAGGGAAAGAGGACTGAAGCTTTCTTT.